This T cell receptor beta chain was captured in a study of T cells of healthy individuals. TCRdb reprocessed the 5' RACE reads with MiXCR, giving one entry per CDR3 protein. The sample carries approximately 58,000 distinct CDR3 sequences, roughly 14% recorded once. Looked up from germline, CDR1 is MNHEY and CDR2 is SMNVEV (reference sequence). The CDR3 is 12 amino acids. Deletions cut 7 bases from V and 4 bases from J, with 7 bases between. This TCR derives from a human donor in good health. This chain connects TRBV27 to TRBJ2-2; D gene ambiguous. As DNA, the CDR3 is TGTGCCAGCACCGCCTTCACCGGGGAGCTGTTTTTT. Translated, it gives CASTAFTGELFF.